This TCR beta chain was identified in a study of blood T cell repertoires in COVID-19 (dated by TCRdb to 2020 to 2021). Describing the broader study: Samples covering the acute and convalescent phases of COVID-19 were provided by collaborators in the United States, Italy and Spain. Samples came from the ongoing ImmuneRACE study (first 160 participants) plus 1,254 subjects from 6 global collaborators. The repertoires were released in a freely available public database meant as a resource for research on the immune response to SARS-CoV-2. Subjects who had been exposed to COVID-19, were actively infected with it, or had recovered from it provided the deeply sampled blood TCRbeta repertoires that made up the dataset. The material from the prospective study consisted of cDNA or gDNA derived from T cells, B-cell-depleted T cells, or PBMCs. A de-identified subject ID, COVID-19 status, age in years and sex were almost always included in the sample metadata. Where available, HLA class I and class II types were obtained from metadata supplied by the sample provider rather than from assay-based typing.

TCRbeta CDR3 regions were amplified from genomic DNA using the immunoSEQ Assay, a bias-controlled multiplex PCR. The study's own analysis went as follows. The number of nucleated cells in each sample was estimated from the amplification of reference gene primers within the assay. To quantify the absolute abundance of each unique TCRbeta CDR3 rearrangement, sequence reads were collapsed and filtered. For each sample, productive Simpson clonality was calculated as the square root of Simpson's diversity index across productive rearrangements. In its TCRdb copy, this immuneACCESS table keeps in-frame sequences only and misses some clones. Where compared with another copy, unresolved V genes explain less than half of these, and the others have no known cause. V and J calls and clone size are copied from that table; D and trimming were computed from the DNA. Within this sample are 200,000 to 250,000 clones, with around 91% of them counted one time only. The ten top clones hold more than 13% of the sample.

CDR1 GTSNPN and CDR2 SVGIG are derived from the germline V gene (reference sequence). Including cysteine and phenylalanine, the CDR3 has 13 amino acids. Just the 39-base CDR3 DNA is kept, in frame starting at base 1. The trim is 0 bases for V and 4 bases for J, with a gap of 10 bases between the germline ends. Here is what the overall study found, with its caveats: Clinical and demographic metadata were provided uncurated, with the amount varying by source and participant.

Participants in the prospective study were aged roughly 18 to 95 years, lived in about two dozen United States geographic areas, and enrolled through a virtual design. To assign participants to cohorts, the prospective study relied on clinical history that participants themselves reported in a screening survey and a study questionnaire. Exposed participants were defined as having been in contact with someone with a PCR-confirmed or clinician-diagnosed COVID-19 case within 2 weeks of study entry. Mobile phlebotomists in the prospective study collected whole blood, serum and a nasopharyngeal or oropharyngeal swab from every participant. Prospective study participants could optionally give additional blood draws and questionnaires over an approximately 2-month period. Prospective study blood samples were shipped either frozen or at room temperature before DNA extraction. About this clone itself: Which antigen it targets is not known. Base-call qualities are not available, and no considerably larger clone is one nucleotide away.

Sequenced: PBMCs or T cells enriched from blood (not recorded which). This TCR came from a man aged 25 to 40 who had been exposed to COVID-19. The chain couples TRBV30 to TRBJ2-7; the D gene is perhaps TRBD1, from 6 matching bases. The DNA sequence is TGTGCCTGGAGTGTGGACAGTCTTTACGAGCAGTACTTC. This is translated as CAWSVDSLYEQYF.